The 7 T cell receptor beta chains presented below share a single source sample, sequenced in a study of T cells after yellow fever vaccination. TCRdb processed the 5' RACE reads anew with MiXCR; each CDR3 protein has one entry. This table holds more than 95,000 distinct CDR3 sequences, about 8.8% found once. The sequences come from CD8+ T cells sorted from PBMCs, collected on the day of the yellow fever booster vaccination. These receptors originate from a man younger than 35 who received the YFV17D yellow fever vaccine.

There are a few counts of this clonotype. The gene calls are TRBV2 and TRBJ2-5; TRBD2 aligns across 8 bases. This CDR3 has 14 residues. Losses at the gene ends were 7 bases for V and 4 bases for J; bases not matched to a gene: 8. Per the germline V gene, CDR1 is SNHLY and CDR2 is FYNNEI. DNA for the CDR3: TGTGCCAGCATCTGGCGGGGGGCCGGAGAGACCCAGTACTTC. This encodes CASIWRGAGETQYF.

This clonotype showed up just a few times. The V and J genes are TRBV5-6 and TRBJ2-2; D unclear. CDR3 length: 13 amino acids. V was shortened by 2 bases and J by 3 bases, with 5 bases between the two germline ends. CDR1 is SGHDT and CDR2 is YYEEEE in the germline V gene. The CDR3 nucleotides read TGTGCCAGCAGCTTTTTGTACACCGGGGAGCTGTTTTTT. Its translation: CASSFLYTGELFF. The full variable domain, its missing parts supplied by reference TRBV5-6 and TRBJ2-2, is DAGVTQSPTHLIKTRGQQVTLRCSPKSGHDTVSWYQQALGQGPQFIFQYYEEEERQRGNFPDRFSGHQFPNYSSELNVNALLLGDSALYLCASSFLYTGELFFGEGSRLTVL.

This sequence joins TRBV12-3 or TRBV12-4 and TRBJ2-2; maybe TRBD2 (7 bases). V shed 7 bases and J shed 4 bases, with 13 bases lying between them. CDR3 size: 14 residues. The chain's CDR3 is CASIRGALTGELFF. CDR3 in DNA: TGTGCCAGCATACGGGGGGCCCTCACCGGGGAGCTGTTTTTT.

This clonotype was seen more than once but under ten times. The chain carries TRBV9 and TRBJ2-5; D assignment may be TRBD1 or TRBD2 (5 bases each). Between the trimmed V and J ends, which lost 0 bases and 5 bases, there was a span of 14 bases. Germline loops: CDR1 SGDLS, CDR2 YYNGEE. The CDR3 has 15 residues. CDR3 sequence: CASSVGGTQLETQYF. The DNA of the CDR3 is TGTGCCAGCAGCGTAGGAGGGACCCAGTTGGAGACCCAGTACTTC.

The chain employs TRBV9 and TRBJ2-4; 7 bases are a match to TRBD1. The CDR3 sequence is 16 residues long. V shed 4 bases, J shed 1 base, and the junction held 8 bases outside the gene matches. From germline, CDR1 is SGDLS and CDR2 YYNGEE. Here the CDR3 reads CASSPRDRWAKNIQYF. In DNA, the CDR3 is TGTGCCAGCAGCCCCCGGGACAGATGGGCCAAAAACATTCAGTACTTC.

J is TRBJ1-2 and V is TRBV27, with D maybe TRBD1 (5 bases). The CDR3 loop spans 14 amino acids. The V end lost 5 bases, the J end lost 5 bases, and 15 bases lay between the germline ends. Germline V gene lookup returns CDR1 MNHEY and CDR2 SMNVEV (reference sequence). Written as DNA, the CDR3 is TGTGCCAGCAGTATTCAGGGCGGGTATTATGGCTACACCTTC. This encodes CASSIQGGYYGYTF.

In its sample, this clonotype was seen many times. This chain uses TRBV4-3 with TRBJ2-1; 7 bases are shared with TRBD2. CDR1 LGHNA and CDR2 YSLEER come from the germline V gene. Trimming took 5 bases from V and 4 from J; bases not matched to a gene: 5. The CDR3 extends over 14 amino acids. CDR3 amino acids: CASSLGGDYNEQFF. In DNA, the CDR3 is TGCGCCAGCAGCTTGGGGGGGGATTACAATGAGCAGTTCTTC.